What follows are 9 T cell receptor beta chains derived from one specimen sequenced in a study of T-cell reconstitution after alpha-beta-depleted transplantation in children. For TCRbeta, the library was prepared with unique molecular identifiers. TCRdb reanalysed the PCR reads using MiXCR and keeps one entry per CDR3 protein. The table shows about 360,000 distinct CDR3 sequences, with roughly 14% occurring only once. Here the sequenced sample was PBMCs, taken from the stem cell graft. The receptors derive from a human donor who donated a stem cell graft to a child with Fanconi anemia.

The chain carries TRBV4-2 and TRBJ1-1; possible D gene TRBD1, 6 bases. This CDR3 spans 15 amino acids. Trimming took 3 bases from V and 1 from J, leaving 12 bases between them. In germline, CDR1 is LGHNA, CDR2 YNFKEQ. This CDR3 reads CASSHVQGANTEAFF. CDR3 sequence (DNA): TGTGCCAGCAGCCACGTACAGGGTGCGAACACTGAAGCTTTCTTT.

This sequence joins TRBV20-1 and TRBJ2-5, with no clear D. CDR1 is DFQATT and CDR2 is SNEGSKA in the germline V gene (reference sequence). The CDR3 has 12 residues. Between the trimmed V and J ends, which lost 5 bases and 5 bases, there was a span of 12 bases. CDR3 sequence (DNA): TGCAGTGCTCCTAAACTGGGGGAGACCCAGTACTTC. Translation gives CSAPKLGETQYF.

The gene calls are TRBV5-1 and TRBJ1-5; maybe TRBD1 (5 bases). Germline values: CDR1 SGHRS, CDR2 YFSETQ. The length of the CDR3 is 14 residues. The V end was cut by 4 bases, the J end by 8 bases, with 16 bases between. The CDR3 DNA sequence: TGCGCCAGCAGCGTGGGGGACGGCCATGAGCCCCAGCATTTT. This encodes CASSVGDGHEPQHF.

This clonotype appeared many times. This rearrangement joins TRBV6-5 to TRBJ1-1; TRBD1 might be the D (6 bases). The CDR3 has 15 residues. Germline CDR1 MNHEY, CDR2 SVGAGI. V was cut by 10 bases and J by 4 bases, with 22 bases left in between. The CDR3 sequence is CAISPHRAAGTEAFF. The CDR3 nucleotides are TGTGCCATTTCACCCCACAGGGCAGCGGGCACTGAAGCTTTCTTT.

The chain uses TRBV6-5 and TRBJ1-1, with D possibly TRBD1 on 6 matching bases. Germline V gene lookup returns CDR1 MNHEY and CDR2 SVGAGI. This CDR3 spans 16 amino acids. With 4 bases removed from V and 0 bases from J, the gap between germline ends came to 15 bases. The CDR3 nucleotides read TGTGCCAGCAGTTCGCCGCCAGGGGACATGAACACTGAAGCTTTCTTT. This translates into CASSSPPGDMNTEAFF.

Ten or more counts support this clonotype. The rearrangement links TRBV5-1 to TRBJ1-1; the D is unclear. Germline-derived CDR1 and CDR2 are SGHRS and YFSETQ. The CDR3 runs to 14 residues. V lost 0 bases, J lost 9 bases, and 15 bases lay in between. In nucleotides, the CDR3 is TGCGCCAGCAGCTTGGTCGGCAGCTCAAATCAAGCTTTCTTT. This gives the protein CASSLVGSSNQAFF.

CDR3 region: CSARGLYNSPLHF. As DNA, the CDR3 is TGCAGTGCTAGAGGGTTGTATAATTCACCCCTCCACTTT. The V and J genes are TRBV20-1 and TRBJ1-6, with D hard to call. Germline V gene sequence: CDR1 DFQATT, CDR2 SNEGSKA (reference sequence). This CDR3 region has 13 residues. The ends were cut back, 1 base at V and 4 bases at J, with 5 bases in the middle.

The table lists this clonotype with many counts. This sequence joins TRBV5-1 and TRBJ1-1; tentatively, D is TRBD1 (6 bases). This CDR3 is 15 amino acids long. CDR1 SGHRS and CDR2 YFSETQ come from the germline V gene. The V gene lost 4 bases and the J gene lost 7 bases, with 20 bases spanning the gap. CDR3 in DNA: TGCGCCAGCAGCATCCCTCGGGGGGGCGGGGATGAAGCTTTCTTT. This translates into CASSIPRGGGDEAFF.

Many counts were recorded for this clonotype. V gene TRBV10-3 combines with J gene TRBJ1-2; TRBD1 agrees at 7 bases. Germline CDR1 is ENHRY and CDR2 is SYGVKD. V trimming: 5 bases; J trimming: 6 bases; junction bases outside the gene matches: 3. This CDR3 comprises 12 residues. The CDR3 protein is CAISLGQDGYTF. The CDR3 nucleotides read TGTGCCATCAGTCTAGGACAGGATGGCTACACCTTC.